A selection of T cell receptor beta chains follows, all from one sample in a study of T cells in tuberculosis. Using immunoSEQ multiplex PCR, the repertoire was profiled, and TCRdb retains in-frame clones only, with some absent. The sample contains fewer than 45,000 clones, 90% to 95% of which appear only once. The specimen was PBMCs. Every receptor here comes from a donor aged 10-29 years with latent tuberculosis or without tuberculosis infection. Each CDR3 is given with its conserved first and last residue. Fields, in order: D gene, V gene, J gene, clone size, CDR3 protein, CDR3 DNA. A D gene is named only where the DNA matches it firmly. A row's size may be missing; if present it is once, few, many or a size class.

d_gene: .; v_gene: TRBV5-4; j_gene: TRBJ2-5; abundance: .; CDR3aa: CASSLYGNGRETQYF; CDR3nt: TGTGCCAGCAGCTTGTACGGGAACGGGCGAGAGACCCAGTACTTC
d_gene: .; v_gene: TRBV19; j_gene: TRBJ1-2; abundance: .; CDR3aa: CASTPRGYGYTF; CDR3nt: TGTGCCAGTACCCCGCGGGGCTATGGCTACACCTTC
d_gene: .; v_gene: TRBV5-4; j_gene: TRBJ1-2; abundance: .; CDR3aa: CASSLESGNGYTF; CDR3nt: TGTGCCAGCAGCTTGGAATCGGGGAATGGCTACACCTTC
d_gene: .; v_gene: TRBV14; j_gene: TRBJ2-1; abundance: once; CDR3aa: CASSQLALRPYNEQFF; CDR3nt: TGTGCCAGCAGCCAACTAGCATTGAGACCCTACAATGAGCAGTTCTTC
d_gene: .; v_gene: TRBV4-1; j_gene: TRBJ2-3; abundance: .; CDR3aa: CASSQAAGLITDTQYF; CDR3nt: TGCGCCAGCAGCCAAGCGGCGGGTTTGATCACAGATACGCAGTATTTT
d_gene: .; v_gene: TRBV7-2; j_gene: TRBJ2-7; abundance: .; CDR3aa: CASSSTPGQFSYEQYF; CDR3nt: TGTGCCAGCAGCTCGACCCCTGGACAGTTCTCCTACGAGCAGTACTTC
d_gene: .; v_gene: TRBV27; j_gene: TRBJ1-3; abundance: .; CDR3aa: CASSQTGNSGNTIYF; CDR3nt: TGTGCCAGCAGTCAGACTGGTAACTCTGGAAACACCATATATTTT
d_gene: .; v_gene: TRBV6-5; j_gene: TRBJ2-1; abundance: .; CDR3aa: CASRPGADNEQFF; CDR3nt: TGTGCCAGCAGGCCTGGGGCCGACAATGAGCAGTTCTTC
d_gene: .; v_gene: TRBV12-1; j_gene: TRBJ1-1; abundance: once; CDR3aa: CASSSGELTEAFF; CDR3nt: TGTGCCAGCAGCTCAGGGGAGCTCACTGAAGCTTTCTTT
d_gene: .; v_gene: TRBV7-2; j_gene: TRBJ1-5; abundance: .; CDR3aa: CASSLDREGQPQHF; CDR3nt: TGTGCCAGCAGCTTAGACAGGGAAGGTCAGCCCCAGCATTTT
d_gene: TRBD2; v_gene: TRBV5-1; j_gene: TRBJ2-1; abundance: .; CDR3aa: CASSLVTGGGNEQFF; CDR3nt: TGCGCCAGCAGCTTGGTAACGGGAGGGGGAAATGAGCAGTTCTTC
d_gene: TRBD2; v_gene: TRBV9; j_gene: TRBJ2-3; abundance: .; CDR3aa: CASSASAGGGDTQYF; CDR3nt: TGTGCCAGCAGCGCCTCAGCGGGGGGAGGAGATACGCAGTATTTT
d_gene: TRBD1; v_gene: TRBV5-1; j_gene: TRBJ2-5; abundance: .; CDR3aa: CASSRGQGGLQETQYF; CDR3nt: TGCGCCAGCAGCAGAGGACAGGGGGGTCTCCAAGAGACCCAGTACTTC
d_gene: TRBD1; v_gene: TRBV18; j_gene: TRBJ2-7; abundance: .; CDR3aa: CASSTGTGGGEQYF; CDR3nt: TGTGCCAGCTCAACCGGGACAGGGGGCGGCGAGCAGTACTTC
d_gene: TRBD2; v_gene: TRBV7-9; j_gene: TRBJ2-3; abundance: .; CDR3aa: CASSLGALAADTQYF; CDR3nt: TGTGCCAGCAGCTTAGGGGCGCTAGCGGCAGATACGCAGTATTTT
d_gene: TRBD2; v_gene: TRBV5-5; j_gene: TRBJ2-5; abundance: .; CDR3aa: CASSFGGGGVETQYF; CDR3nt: TGTGCCAGCAGCTTTGGCGGCGGGGGGGTGGAGACCCAGTACTTC
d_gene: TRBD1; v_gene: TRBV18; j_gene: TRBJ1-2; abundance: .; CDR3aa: CASSRDRNYGYTF; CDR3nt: TGTGCCAGCTCGCGGGACAGAAACTATGGCTACACCTTC
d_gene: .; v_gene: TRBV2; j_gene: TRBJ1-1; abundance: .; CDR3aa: CASSAVSGTEAFF; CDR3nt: TGTGCCAGCAGTGCTGTTAGCGGGACTGAAGCTTTCTTT
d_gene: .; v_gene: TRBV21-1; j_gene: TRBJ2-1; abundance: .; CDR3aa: CASSATSDRGLYNEQFF; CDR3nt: TGTGCCAGCAGCGCTACTAGCGACAGGGGTCTGTACAATGAGCAGTTCTTC
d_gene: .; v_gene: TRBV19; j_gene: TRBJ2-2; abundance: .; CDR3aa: CASQQGWNTGELFF; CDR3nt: TGTGCCAGTCAACAGGGTTGGAACACCGGGGAGCTGTTTTTT
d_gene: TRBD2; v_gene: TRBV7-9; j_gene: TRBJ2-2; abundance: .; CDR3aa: CASSLGTSPGELFF; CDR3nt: TGTGCCAGCAGCTTAGGGACTAGCCCCGGGGAGCTGTTTTTT
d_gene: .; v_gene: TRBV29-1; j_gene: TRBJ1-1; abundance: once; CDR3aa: CSVEDSMNTEAFF; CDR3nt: TGCAGCGTTGAGGACAGTATGAACACTGAAGCTTTCTTT
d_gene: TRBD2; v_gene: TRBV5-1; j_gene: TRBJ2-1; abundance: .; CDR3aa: CASSFLALAGGVEQFF; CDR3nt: TGCGCCAGCAGCTTTCTTGCGTTAGCGGGGGGTGTTGAGCAGTTCTTC
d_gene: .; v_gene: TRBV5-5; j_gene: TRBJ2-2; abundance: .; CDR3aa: CASSSPPNRANTGELFF; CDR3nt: TGTGCCAGCAGCTCCCCTCCGAACCGGGCGAACACCGGGGAGCTGTTTTTT
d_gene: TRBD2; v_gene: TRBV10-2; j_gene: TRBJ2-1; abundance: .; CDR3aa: CASSSSGDSYNEQFF; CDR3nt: TGCGCCAGCAGTTCTAGCGGGGATTCCTACAATGAGCAGTTCTTC
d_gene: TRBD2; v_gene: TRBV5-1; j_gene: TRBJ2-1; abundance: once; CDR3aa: CASSTGTSGNEQFF; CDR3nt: TGCGCCAGCAGCACGGGGACTAGCGGGAATGAGCAGTTCTTC
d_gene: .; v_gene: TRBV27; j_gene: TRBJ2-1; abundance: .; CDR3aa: CASSLSGGYSYNEQFF; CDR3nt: TGTGCCAGCAGTTTATCGGGGGGTTACTCCTACAATGAGCAGTTCTTC
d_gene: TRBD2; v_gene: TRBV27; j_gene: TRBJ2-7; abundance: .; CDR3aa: CASSFGGSSYEQYF; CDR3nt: TGTGCCAGCAGTTTCGGGGGGAGCTCCTACGAGCAGTACTTC
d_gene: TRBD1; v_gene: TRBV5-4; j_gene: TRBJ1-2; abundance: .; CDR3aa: CASSLDGTASNYGYTF; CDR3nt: TGTGCCAGCAGCTTGGATGGGACAGCGAGTAACTATGGCTACACCTTC
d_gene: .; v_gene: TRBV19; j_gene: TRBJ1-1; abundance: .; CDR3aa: CASSIAGRTEAFF; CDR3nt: TGTGCCAGTAGTATAGCAGGGAGGACTGAAGCTTTCTTT
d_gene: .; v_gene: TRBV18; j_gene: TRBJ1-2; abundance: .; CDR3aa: CASSPGEGNGYTF; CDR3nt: TGTGCCAGCTCACCAGGGGAGGGGAATGGCTACACCTTC
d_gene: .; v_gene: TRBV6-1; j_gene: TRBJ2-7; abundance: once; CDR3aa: CASRRQNEQYF; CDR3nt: TGTGCCAGCAGAAGACAAAACGAGCAGTACTTC
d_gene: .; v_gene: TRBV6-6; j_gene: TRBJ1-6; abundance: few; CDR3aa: CASRLTGARSPLHF; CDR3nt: TGTGCCAGCAGATTAACAGGTGCTAGATCACCCCTCCACTTT
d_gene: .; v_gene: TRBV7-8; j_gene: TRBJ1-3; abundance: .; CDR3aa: CASSLYFGGSGNTIYF; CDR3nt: TGTGCCAGCAGCTTATATTTCGGGGGCTCTGGAAACACCATATATTTT
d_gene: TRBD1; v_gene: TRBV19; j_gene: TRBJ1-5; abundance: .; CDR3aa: CASHQGALGNQPQHF; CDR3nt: TGTGCCAGTCACCAGGGGGCGCTGGGTAATCAGCCCCAGCATTTT